This passage covers 27 T cell receptor beta chains from one sample sequenced in a study of vaccination effects on CD4 cells after COVID-19. Antigens of these TCRs are unknown. The table came from immunoSEQ multiplex PCR; TCRdb's copy has only in-frame clones and leaves some out. The sample has 11,000 to 15,000 clones; around 82% are singletons. Using viral peptide pools, the ViraFEST assay grew out antigen-specific CD4+ T cells prior to sequencing. The authors isolated CD4+ T cells after around 11 days of culture. SARS-CoV-2 infected the person between March and December 2020, as confirmed by PCR. Vaccine administered to participants consisted of two doses of either BNT162b2 or mRNA-1273. The material sequenced was CD4+ T cells from PBMCs cultured with SARS-CoV-2 spike peptides, taken after COVID-19 vaccination. The receptor source for this set is a human donor who had a prior SARS-CoV-2 infection.

V gene TRBV9 combines with J gene TRBJ2-3, with 10 bases identical to TRBD1. Looked up from germline, CDR1 is SGDLS and CDR2 is YYNGEE. The ends lost 0 bases at V and 1 base at J; junction bases unmatched: 11. CDR3 length: 19 residues. CDR3 amino acids: CASSVAVGRTGGRTDTQYF. DNA of the CDR3: TGTGCCAGCAGCGTAGCGGTTGGCCGGACAGGGGGGCGCACAGATACGCAGTATTTT.

The chain carries TRBV5-4 and TRBJ1-1; D possibly corresponds to TRBD1 (6 bases). From germline, CDR1 is SGHNT and CDR2 YYREEE (reference sequence). The CDR3 spans 14 residues. V lost 10 bases to trimming and J lost 1 base, with 17 bases between them. The DNA of the CDR3 is TGTGCCGGACGGGACACCCGTTCGAACACTGAAGCTTTCTTT. It specifies CAGRDTRSNTEAFF.

The chain uses TRBV24-1 and TRBJ1-1; possible D gene TRBD1, 6 bases. The V end was cut by 5 bases, the J end by 4 bases, with 25 bases between. Germline assignment: CDR1 KGHDR and CDR2 SFDVKD. CDR3 length equals 18 residues. CDR3 nucleotides: TGTGCCACCAGTGTCAACGTCGTTTTCTCAGGGGATGGCACTGAAGCTTTCTTT. Protein: CATSVNVVFSGDGTEAFF.

The chain combines TRBV7-3 with TRBJ1-1, with D possibly being TRBD1 (5 bases). Germline V gene lookup returns CDR1 SGHTA and CDR2 FQGTGA. V was cut by 5 bases and J by 5 bases, with 12 bases left in between. The CDR3 has 13 residues. CDR3 coding DNA: TGTGCCAGCAGCCTCCGCGGGGGGACTGAAGCTTTCTTT. It translates to CASSLRGGTEAFF.

The chain has TRBV12-3 or TRBV12-4 and TRBJ1-5; 7 positions agree with TRBD1. The CDR3 covers 13 residues. V lost 6 bases and J lost 4; bases outside the gene matches: 3. CDR3 bases: TGTGCCAGCAGCACACAGGGGAATCAGCCCCAGCATTTT. It is translated as CASSTQGNQPQHF.

This clone was observed a few times. The V and J genes are TRBV7-8 and TRBJ1-3; TRBD1 might be the D (5 bases). The CDR3 totals 15 residues. CDR1 SGHVS and CDR2 FQNEAQ come from the germline V gene. V was clipped by 2 bases and J by 1 base, with 9 bases between them. CDR3 nucleotide sequence: TGTGCCAGCAGCTTAATGGGGCTTTCTGGAAACACCATATATTTT. Translating gives CASSLMGLSGNTIYF.

The CDR3 loop is CASSLALRLTGANVLTF. The DNA for the CDR3 is TGTGCCAGCAGCTTAGCCCTTCGACTCACTGGGGCCAACGTCCTGACTTTC. V gene TRBV7-9 combines with J gene TRBJ2-6; D is unclear. Trimming took off 0 bases at V and 2 bases at J, with 11 bases between the two ends. The CDR3 covers 17 residues. CDR1 is SEHNR, CDR2 FQNEAQ, per germline (reference sequence). The full variable domain, rest sourced from reference TRBV7-9 and TRBJ2-6, is DTGVSQNPRHKITKRGQNVTFRCDPISEHNRLYWYRQTLGQGPEFLTYFQNEAQLEKSRLLSDRFSAERPKGSFSTLEIQRTEQGDSAMYLCASSLALRLTGANVLTFGAGSRLTVL.

This sequence joins TRBV7-3 and TRBJ1-1, with D unresolved. The V end was cut by 2 bases, the J end by 2 bases, with 9 bases between. The CDR3 covers 14 residues. The germline CDR1 and CDR2 sequences are SGHTA and FQGTGA. CDR3 in DNA: TGTGCCAGCAGCTTAGGTACGGGAAACACTGAAGCTTTCTTT. The encoded protein is CASSLGTGNTEAFF.

This rearrangement joins TRBV7-3 to TRBJ2-2; D is unresolved. The CDR3 consists of 14 residues. Germline values: CDR1 SGHTA, CDR2 FQGTGA. V lost 2 bases and J 0 bases, leaving 4 bases between the germline ends. The CDR3: CASSLQPNTGELFF. The CDR3 DNA sequence: TGTGCCAGCAGCTTACAGCCGAACACCGGGGAGCTGTTTTTT.

This clone has a single count. This chain connects TRBV5-4 to TRBJ2-3, with TRBD2 matching 9 bases. The J segment lost 2 bases and the V segment lost 0 bases, leaving 16 bases of the junction unmatched. Germline loops: CDR1 SGHNT, CDR2 YYREEE (reference sequence). This CDR3 is 20 amino acids long. CDR3: CASSLESWGSSGANTDTQYF. In DNA form, the CDR3 reads TGTGCCAGCAGCTTGGAAAGTTGGGGGTCTAGCGGGGCGAACACAGATACGCAGTATTTT.

The chain combines TRBV24-1 with TRBJ2-1; a possible D gene is TRBD1 (6 bases). CDR3 size: 16 residues. Germline V lookup: CDR1 KGHDR, CDR2 SFDVKD. V lost 4 bases and J 8 bases, leaving 20 bases between the germline ends. The CDR3 DNA is TGTGCCACCAGTGACATACAGGGAACCACACTCGATGAGCAGTTCTTC. Translated, it gives CATSDIQGTTLDEQFF.

CDR3 loop: CASSLLPGQGHGSYEQYF. The CDR3 DNA is TGTGCCAGCAGCTTACTCCCGGGACAGGGCCATGGTTCCTACGAGCAGTACTTC. This chain uses TRBV7-9 with TRBJ2-7, with 9 bases matching TRBD1. After removal of 2 bases from V and 1 base from J, the junction contained 12 bases not matched to a gene. The CDR3 runs to 18 residues. Germline loops: CDR1 SEHNR, CDR2 FQNEAQ (reference sequence).

The V call is TRBV5-1, the J call TRBJ2-5; 7 nucleotides agree with TRBD1. Germline assignment: CDR1 SGHRS and CDR2 YFSETQ. Germline trimming cut 4 bases from V and 5 bases from J; bases unmatched to any gene: 8. The CDR3 length is 14 residues. CDR3 bases: TGCGCCAGCAGCGTGAACAGGGGTGTGGAGACCCAGTACTTC. Its protein product is CASSVNRGVETQYF. The full variable domain, with the rest looked up from reference TRBV5-1 and TRBJ2-5, is KAGVTQTPRYLIKTRGQQVTLSCSPISGHRSVSWYQQTPGQGLQFLFEYFSETQRNKGNFPGRFSGRQFSNSRSEMNVSTLELGDSALYLCASSVNRGVETQYFGPGTRLLVL.

The rearrangement uses TRBV6-5 and TRBJ2-5, with TRBD2 matching over 12 bases. This CDR3 has 14 amino acids. The V gene's germline CDR1 is MNHEY and CDR2 SVGAGI. V lost 6 bases, J lost 4 bases, and 3 bases stayed unmatched. DNA of the CDR3: TGTGCCAGCAGCCAACTAGCGGGAGGAGAGACCCAGTACTTC. Its translation: CASSQLAGGETQYF.

J is TRBJ2-3 and V is TRBV7-6; weak D call: TRBD2 (6 bases). Trimming left V 4 bases short and J 2 bases short, with 16 bases between. Germline V lookup: CDR1 SGHVS, CDR2 FNYEAQ. This CDR3 comprises 16 residues. The CDR3 region is CASSSWGDGYTDTQYF. DNA of the CDR3: TGTGCCAGCAGCTCGTGGGGGGACGGATACACAGATACGCAGTATTTT.

The gene calls are TRBV5-1 and TRBJ1-5, with D unresolved. V dropped 0 bases and J dropped 1 base, with 8 bases sitting between them. There are 15 residues in the CDR3. Per the germline V gene, CDR1 is SGHRS and CDR2 is YFSETQ. The chain's CDR3 is CASSLDPWSNQPQHF. The DNA of the CDR3 is TGCGCCAGCAGCTTGGACCCGTGGAGCAATCAGCCCCAGCATTTT.

The chain employs TRBV9 and TRBJ2-5; a possible D gene is TRBD1 (7 bases). This CDR3 is built from 17 residues. The V end lost 5 bases, the J end lost 5 bases, and 25 bases lay between the germline ends. Germline CDR1 and CDR2: SGDLS and YYNGEE. CDR3 bases: TGTGCCAGCAGTGCCAGGGGGTCAGGGGGGAACCTCGAGACCCAGTACTTC. Translation gives CASSARGSGGNLETQYF. Together with reference TRBV9 and TRBJ2-5, the CDR3 gives the full variable domain: DSGVTQTPKHLITATGQRVTLRCSPRSGDLSVYWYQQSLDQGLQFLIQYYNGEERAKGNILERFSAQQFPDLHSELNLSSLELGDSALYFCASSARGSGGNLETQYFGPGTRLLVL.

This clone was found once. V gene TRBV5-1 combines with J gene TRBJ2-1; 11 positions agree with TRBD2. The germline CDR1 and CDR2 sequences are SGHRS and YFSETQ. J lost 6 bases, V lost 4 bases, and 6 bases had no gene match. There are 15 residues in the CDR3. The CDR3 reads CASSSASGGPNEQFF. CDR3 nucleotide sequence: TGCGCCAGCAGCAGCGCTAGCGGGGGGCCCAATGAGCAGTTCTTC.

This chain links TRBV6-5 with TRBJ2-1; D gene uncertain. The CDR3 runs to 15 residues. The germline V gene has CDR1 MNHEY and CDR2 SVGAGI. V lost 0 bases, J lost 4 bases, and 10 bases lay in between. This CDR3 reads CASSYSVAAYNEQFF. In nucleotides, the CDR3 is TGTGCCAGCAGTTACTCGGTGGCTGCTTACAATGAGCAGTTCTTC.

The CDR3 nucleotides read TGCGCCAGCAGGGTTACTAGTAACCAAGAGACCCAGTACTTC. It translates to CASRVTSNQETQYF. The chain combines TRBV5-1 with TRBJ2-5, with D possibly being TRBD2 (5 bases). The CDR3 sequence is 14 residues long. Trimming took 5 bases from V and 0 from J, leaving 11 bases between them. The germline V gene has CDR1 SGHRS and CDR2 YFSETQ. Filled out from reference TRBV5-1 and TRBJ2-5, the complete variable domain reads KAGVTQTPRYLIKTRGQQVTLSCSPISGHRSVSWYQQTPGQGLQFLFEYFSETQRNKGNFPGRFSGRQFSNSRSEMNVSTLELGDSALYLCASRVTSNQETQYFGPGTRLLVL.

The chain has TRBV19 and TRBJ1-1, with D perhaps TRBD1 (5 bases). The CDR3 covers 14 residues. Trimming pared 8 bases from V and 3 bases from J, leaving 16 bases between. The germline V gene encodes CDR1 LNHDA and CDR2 SQIVND (reference sequence). The CDR3: CASCRVGGDTEAFF. The CDR3 bases are TGTGCCAGTTGCAGGGTTGGGGGGGACACTGAAGCTTTCTTT. The full variable domain, in which reference TRBV19 and TRBJ1-1 provide the parts outside the CDR3, is DGGITQSPKYLFRKEGQNVTLSCEQNLNHDAMYWYRQDPGQGLRLIYYSQIVNDFQKGDIAEGYSVSREKKESFPLTVTSAQKNPTAFYLCASCRVGGDTEAFFGQGTRLTVV.

The V call is TRBV28, the J call TRBJ1-4; D uncertain. V lost 3 bases to trimming and J lost 10 bases, with 21 bases between them. The CDR3 is made up of 16 amino acids. Germline V lookup: CDR1 MDHEN, CDR2 SYDVKM. Here the CDR3 reads CASSLSPRREIGKLFF. In DNA, the CDR3 is TGTGCCAGCAGTTTGAGCCCAAGGAGGGAAATCGGAAAACTGTTTTTT. Variable domain in full (rest from reference TRBV28 and TRBJ1-4): DVKVTQSSRYLVKRTGEKVFLECVQDMDHENMFWYRQDPGLGLRLIYFSYDVKMKEKGDIPEGYSVSREKKERFSLILESASTNQTSMYLCASSLSPRREIGKLFFGSGTQLSVL.

The V gene is TRBV9, the J gene TRBJ2-6; possible D gene TRBD1, 5 bases. Trimming took off 3 bases at V and 3 bases at J, with 10 bases between the two ends. The CDR3 covers 15 residues. CDR1 SGDLS and CDR2 YYNGEE come from the germline V gene. The CDR3 loop reads CASSAQGYGANVLTF. The CDR3 coding sequence is TGTGCCAGCAGCGCTCAGGGTTATGGGGCCAACGTCCTGACTTTC.

J is TRBJ2-1 and V is TRBV7-2; 10 bases align to TRBD2. The CDR3 is 16 amino acids. Germline CDR1 reads SGHTA; CDR2 reads FQGNSA. V lost 1 base, J lost 12 bases, and 12 bases stayed unmatched. Written as DNA, the CDR3 is TGTGCCAGCAGCTTAGATCCGAGCGGGGGGGCCGAGTGGCAGTTCTTC. It encodes CASSLDPSGGAEWQFF.

The chain couples TRBV28 to TRBJ2-7; maybe TRBD1 (6 bases). CDR3 length: 15 amino acids. The ends were cut back, 2 bases at V and 3 bases at J, with 14 bases in the middle. Germline assignment: CDR1 MDHEN and CDR2 SYDVKM. The CDR3 here is CASSLLGTRHYEQYF. The CDR3 bases are TGTGCCAGCAGTTTACTAGGGACAAGGCACTACGAGCAGTACTTC.

The CDR3 DNA follows: TGTGCCACCAGTGACTTGGACAGTGACGGCTACACCTTC. Translation: CATSDLDSDGYTF. The genes are TRBV24-1 and TRBJ1-2; the D gene is possibly TRBD1 (6 bases). Per germline, CDR1 KGHDR and CDR2 SFDVKD. The CDR3 is 13 residues long. The germline V and J ends were trimmed by 4 bases and 8 bases, with 13 bases remaining between them.

DNA for the CDR3: TGTGCCTGGAGCGAACAGGGTAATCAGCCCCAGCATTTT. Translation gives CAWSEQGNQPQHF. The V call is TRBV30, the J call TRBJ1-5; tentatively, D is TRBD1 (6 bases). Germline CDR1 is GTSNPN and CDR2 is SVGIG (reference sequence). V was cut by 3 bases and J by 4 bases, with 10 bases left in between. This CDR3 comprises 13 residues.